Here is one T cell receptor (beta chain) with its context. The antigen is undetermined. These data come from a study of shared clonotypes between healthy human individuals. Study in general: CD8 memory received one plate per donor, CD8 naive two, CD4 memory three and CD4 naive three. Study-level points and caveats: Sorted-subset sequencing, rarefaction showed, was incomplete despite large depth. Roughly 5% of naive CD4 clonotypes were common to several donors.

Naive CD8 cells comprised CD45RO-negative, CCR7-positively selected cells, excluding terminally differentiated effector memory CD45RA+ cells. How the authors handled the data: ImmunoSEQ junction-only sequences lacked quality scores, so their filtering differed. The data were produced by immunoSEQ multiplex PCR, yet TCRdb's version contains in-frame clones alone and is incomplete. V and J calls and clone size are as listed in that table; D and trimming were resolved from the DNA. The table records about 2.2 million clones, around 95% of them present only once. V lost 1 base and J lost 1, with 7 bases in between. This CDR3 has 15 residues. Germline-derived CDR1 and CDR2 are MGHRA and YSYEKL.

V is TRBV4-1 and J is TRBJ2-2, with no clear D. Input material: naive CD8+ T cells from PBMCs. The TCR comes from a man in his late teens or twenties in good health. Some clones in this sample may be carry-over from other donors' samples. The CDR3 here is CASSQVTLNTGELFF. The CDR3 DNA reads TGCGCCAGCAGCCAAGTAACCTTGAACACCGGGGAGCTGTTTTTT.